This T cell receptor beta chain was captured in a study of beta chain features in type 1 diabetes. Study-wide background: Sorted cells numbering some 110 million were examined across all samples.

This clone was seen only a few times. Isolated RNA was reverse transcribed in full, so expressed TCRB transcripts were sequenced. Sequencing used immunoSEQ multiplex PCR; TCRdb keeps in-frame clones, though not all of them. The sample lists under 400,000 clones, 14% seen once, with more than 6.5% in the top ten. CD4+ naive, central memory, regulatory and stem cell-like memory subsets were isolated by sorting on CD45RO/CCR7/CD25/CD127/CD95/CD27. This CDR3 is built from 13 residues. Between the trimmed V and J ends, which lost 5 bases and 1 base, there was a span of 7 bases. From germline, CDR1 is SGHVS and CDR2 FQNEAQ.

This chain connects TRBV7-8 to TRBJ2-3; the D gene is possibly TRBD2 (6 bases). This clonotype was sampled from a man under 40 in good health. The material sequenced was central memory CD4+ T cells from blood. CDR3 amino acids: CASSGTGTDTQYF. DNA of the CDR3: TGTGCCAGCAGCGGGACTGGCACAGATACGCAGTATTTT.